The rows below give T cell receptor beta chains drawn from one sample of a study of shared clonotypes between healthy human individuals. Sequenced by immunoSEQ multiplex PCR; TCRdb stores in-frame clones only, minus some. The sample yields about 1.5 million clones, nearly 99% seen once. Sequenced: naive CD4+ T cells sorted from blood. Receptors originate from a man younger than 40 in good health. Both conserved end residues are part of each CDR3. The D gene is left open where the match is weak. A row's size may be missing; if present it is once, few, many or a size class.

TRBV14	-	TRBD1	TRBJ2-2	CASSQEKKGDRGPPNTGELFF	TGTGCCAGCAGCCAAGAAAAAAAGGGGGACAGGGGGCCCCCGAACACCGGGGAGCTGTTTTTT
TRBV4-3	-	TRBD1	TRBJ1-1	CASSQDSSSGGPEYAFF	TGCGCCAGCAGCCAAGATTCCAGTTCAGGGGGCCCGGAGTACGCTTTCTTT
TRBV27	-	-	TRBJ2-5	CASSSLGQTQETQYF	TGTGCCAGCAGTTCTCTCGGACAGACCCAAGAGACCCAGTACTTC
TRBV5-1	-	-	TRBJ2-7	CASSRDQLAAYEQYF	TGCGCCAGCAGCCGGGACCAGCTAGCAGCGTACGAGCAGTACTTC
TRBV18	-	TRBD2	TRBJ2-1	CASSPVLGEGDSVF	TGTGCCAGCTCACCTGTGTTGGGGGAGGGCGATAGTGTCTTC
TRBV5-5	-	-	TRBJ2-7	CASSPTTYEQYF	TGTGCCAGCAGCCCCACAACCTACGAGCAGTACTTC
TRBV5-6	-	TRBD2	TRBJ2-7	CASSLVAGGPYEQYF	TGTGCCAGCAGCTTGGTAGCGGGAGGCCCCTACGAGCAGTACTTC
TRBV7-3	-	-	TRBJ2-1	CASSFGVGGQQFF	TGTGCCAGCAGCTTCGGGGTGGGAGGACAGCAGTTCTTC
TRBV27	-	-	TRBJ2-2	CASSFSLGPWNTGELFF	TGTGCCAGCAGTTTCTCTCTAGGACCTTGGAACACCGGGGAGCTGTTTTTT
TRBV6-5	-	-	TRBJ2-2	CATSYGRADTGELFF	TGTGCCACCAGCTACGGAAGGGCGGACACCGGGGAGCTGTTTTTT
TRBV6-5	-	TRBD2	TRBJ2-7	CASSYRRESFEQYF	TGTGCCAGCAGTTACAGGCGGGAGTCCTTCGAGCAGTACTTC
TRBV4-3	-	-	TRBJ1-4	CASSQDAADSSNEKLFF	TGCGCCAGCAGCCAAGACGCCGCGGACAGCTCTAATGAAAAACTGTTTTTT
TRBV5-4	-	-	TRBJ1-5	CAPTWGFKPQHF	TGTGCCCCCACCTGGGGATTCAAGCCCCAGCATTTT
TRBV7-2	-	-	TRBJ2-2	CASSFEIRDTGELFF	TGTGCCAGCAGCTTTGAAATTAGGGACACCGGGGAGCTGTTTTTT
TRBV6-6	once	-	TRBJ1-5	CASSYVGSNQPQHF	TGTGCCAGCAGTTACGTGGGTAGCAATCAGCCCCAGCATTTT
TRBV5-6	-	TRBD1	TRBJ1-1	CASSRPGQGETEAFF	TGTGCCAGCAGCCGCCCAGGACAGGGGGAAACTGAAGCTTTCTTT
TRBV18	once	TRBD2	TRBJ2-7	CASSPSGRALYEQYF	TGTGCCAGCTCACCTAGCGGGAGGGCCCTCTACGAGCAGTACTTC
TRBV28	-	TRBD2	TRBJ2-3	CASSLAPSRGSQYF	TGTGCCAGCAGTTTAGCCCCATCGCGGGGGTCGCAGTATTTT
TRBV5-1	-	TRBD1	TRBJ2-1	CASSFLSTDRDRRNEQFF	TGCGCCAGCAGCTTTCTATCCACCGACAGGGATCGAAGGAATGAGCAGTTCTTC
TRBV6-5	-	-	TRBJ2-7	CASSYSRQFLWGEQYF	TGTGCCAGCAGTTACTCGAGACAGTTCTTGTGGGGCGAGCAGTACTTC
TRBV7-2	-	-	TRBJ1-1	CASSPGLFRATEAFF	TGTGCCAGCAGCCCCGGGCTTTTTCGGGCCACTGAAGCTTTCTTT
TRBV6-1	once	-	TRBJ2-3	CASSRQVAGPDTQYF	TGTGCCAGCAGTAGACAGGTCGCTGGTCCAGATACGCAGTATTTT
TRBV1	-	-	TRBJ2-7	CTSSQDLPGGPGEQYF	TGCACCAGCAGCCAAGATCTTCCGGGAGGGCCGGGGGAGCAGTACTTC
TRBV14	few	TRBD1	TRBJ2-7	CASSQVRGHEQYF	TGTGCCAGCAGCCAAGTCAGGGGGCACGAGCAGTACTTC
TRBV5-6	-	-	TRBJ1-1	CASSLPGNLNTEAFF	TGTGCCAGCAGCTTACCGGGGAACCTGAACACTGAAGCTTTCTTT
TRBV7-2	-	-	TRBJ2-7	CASSSSGTPYYEQYF	TGTGCCAGCAGCTCCTCCGGGACTCCTTACTACGAGCAGTACTTC
TRBV5-5	-	-	TRBJ2-5	CASSKIQETQYF	TGTGCCAGCAGCAAGATACAAGAGACCCAGTACTTC
TRBV5-1	-	-	TRBJ2-7	CASSLEGGIYEQYF	TGCGCCAGCAGCTTGGAAGGGGGAATCTACGAGCAGTACTTC
TRBV2	-	-	TRBJ2-7	CASSEEPDLLIYEQYF	TGTGCCAGCAGTGAAGAACCAGACCTTTTGATTTACGAGCAGTACTTC
TRBV28	once	-	TRBJ1-3	CASRSIGRSLAGNTIYF	TGTGCCAGCAGGAGCATAGGTCGCTCTTTAGCTGGAAACACCATATATTTT
TRBV6-1	-	-	TRBJ1-5	CASSEMSGNQPQHF	TGTGCCAGCAGTGAAATGTCCGGCAATCAGCCCCAGCATTTT
TRBV11-2	once	-	TRBJ2-1	CASSFEISYNEQFF	TGTGCCAGCAGCTTTGAGATTTCCTACAATGAGCAGTTCTTC
TRBV25-1	-	-	TRBJ2-7	CASIMQAGTGAYEQYF	TGTGCCAGCATAATGCAAGCCGGAACCGGGGCCTACGAGCAGTACTTC
TRBV5-1	-	-	TRBJ2-3	CASSLAGTKDTQYF	TGCGCCAGCAGCTTGGCAGGGACCAAAGATACGCAGTATTTT
TRBV10-1	-	-	TRBJ2-2	CASSDGGRLDTGELFF	TGCGCCAGCAGTGACGGGGGGCGGCTAGACACCGGGGAGCTGTTTTTT
TRBV4-3	-	TRBD1	TRBJ2-7	CASSQQLHGTASYEQYF	TGCGCCAGCAGCCAACAACTCCACGGGACAGCGTCCTACGAGCAGTACTTC
TRBV28	-	-	TRBJ1-4	CASSFGVGGEKLFF	TGTGCCAGCAGTTTTGGAGTCGGGGGGGAAAAACTGTTTTTT
TRBV7-9	-	-	TRBJ1-4	CASSLLEYEKLFF	TGTGCCAGCAGCTTACTGGAGTACGAAAAACTGTTTTTT
TRBV11-2	-	-	TRBJ1-3	CASRVRPGHFGSGNTIYF	TGTGCCAGCAGAGTAAGACCGGGACACTTCGGCTCTGGAAACACCATATATTTT
TRBV5-1	-	-	TRBJ2-6	CASSSDHSGANVLTF	TGCGCCAGCAGCAGTGATCACTCTGGGGCCAACGTCCTGACTTTC